This is a list of T cell receptor beta chains from one sample in a study of blood T cell repertoires in COVID-19. Profiling relied on immunoSEQ multiplex PCR, and the TCRdb table lists in-frame clones only, not all of them. The sample shows 200,000 to 300,000 clones, around nine tenths of them seen only once. The specimen was peripheral blood. The source of these receptors is a young man with active or convalescent COVID-19. The CDR3 runs from the conserved cysteine through the conserved F or W. Each record gives: D gene, V gene, J gene, clone size, CDR3 protein, CDR3 DNA. The D gene is left open where the match is weak. Size is stated for part of the rows, as once, few or many counts, or as a class when the clone is expanded.

d_call: NA; v_call: TRBV19; j_call: TRBJ1-1; clone_size: NA; cdr3_aa: CASSITGEDTEAFF; cdr3_nt: TGTGCCAGTAGTATAACGGGGGAGGACACTGAAGCTTTCTTT
d_call: TRBD1; v_call: TRBV9; j_call: TRBJ2-7; clone_size: NA; cdr3_aa: CASSGRDSSYEQYF; cdr3_nt: TGTGCCAGCAGCGGAAGGGACAGTTCCTACGAGCAGTACTTC
d_call: NA; v_call: TRBV6-5; j_call: TRBJ1-3; clone_size: once; cdr3_aa: CASARDFAGNTIYF; cdr3_nt: TGTGCCAGCGCCCGGGACTTCGCTGGAAACACCATATATTTT
d_call: NA; v_call: TRBV7-7; j_call: TRBJ2-2; clone_size: NA; cdr3_aa: CASRAGSGELFF; cdr3_nt: TGTGCCAGCAGGGCGGGATCCGGGGAGCTGTTTTTT
d_call: TRBD2; v_call: TRBV10-1; j_call: TRBJ2-1; clone_size: once; cdr3_aa: CASSETSGGAYNEQFF; cdr3_nt: TGCGCCAGCAGTGAGACTAGCGGGGGGGCCTACAATGAGCAGTTCTTC
d_call: TRBD1; v_call: TRBV10-3; j_call: TRBJ1-5; clone_size: once; cdr3_aa: CAISPQGGSGQPQHF; cdr3_nt: TGTGCCATCAGCCCACAGGGGGGATCCGGACAGCCCCAGCATTTT
d_call: TRBD1; v_call: TRBV5-8; j_call: TRBJ1-5; clone_size: NA; cdr3_aa: CASSLEPGTGSVSQPQHF; cdr3_nt: TGTGCCAGCAGCTTGGAGCCCGGGACAGGGTCTGTGAGTCAGCCCCAGCATTTT
d_call: NA; v_call: TRBV6-6; j_call: TRBJ1-4; clone_size: NA; cdr3_aa: CASSYGRANEKLFF; cdr3_nt: TGTGCCAGCAGTTATGGCAGGGCGAATGAAAAACTGTTTTTT
d_call: TRBD1; v_call: TRBV6-2/TRBV6-3; j_call: TRBJ1-2; clone_size: NA; cdr3_aa: CASSYTGQSYGYTF; cdr3_nt: TGTGCCAGCAGTTACACGGGACAGTCCTATGGCTACACCTTC
d_call: TRBD2; v_call: TRBV7-6; j_call: TRBJ2-5; clone_size: NA; cdr3_aa: CASSLRGGIQETQYF; cdr3_nt: TGTGCCAGCAGCTTGCGGGGGGGCATCCAAGAGACCCAGTACTTC
d_call: NA; v_call: TRBV20-1; j_call: TRBJ2-7; clone_size: NA; cdr3_aa: CSAKSGTEQYF; cdr3_nt: TGCAGTGCTAAGAGTGGTACCGAGCAGTACTTC
d_call: NA; v_call: TRBV28; j_call: TRBJ2-3; clone_size: once; cdr3_aa: CASRSESTDTQYF; cdr3_nt: TGTGCCAGCAGGTCTGAGAGCACAGATACGCAGTATTTT
d_call: TRBD1; v_call: TRBV9; j_call: TRBJ1-1; clone_size: NA; cdr3_aa: CASSADRGPGSAEAFF; cdr3_nt: TGTGCCAGCAGCGCCGACAGGGGCCCAGGGTCGGCTGAAGCTTTCTTT
d_call: NA; v_call: TRBV6-5; j_call: TRBJ1-5; clone_size: NA; cdr3_aa: CASSRTGYNNQPQHF; cdr3_nt: TGTGCCAGCAGCCGTACAGGGTATAACAATCAGCCCCAGCATTTT
d_call: NA; v_call: TRBV7-9; j_call: TRBJ1-5; clone_size: NA; cdr3_aa: CASSLEGVSNQPQHF; cdr3_nt: TGTGCCAGCAGCTTGGAAGGGGTCAGCAATCAGCCCCAGCATTTT
d_call: NA; v_call: TRBV15; j_call: TRBJ1-6; clone_size: NA; cdr3_aa: CATSRDLPRTQAESPLHF; cdr3_nt: TGTGCCACCAGCAGAGATCTACCAAGGACTCAGGCGGAATCACCCCTCCACTTT
d_call: TRBD1; v_call: TRBV18; j_call: TRBJ1-1; clone_size: once; cdr3_aa: CASSPLQGENTEAFF; cdr3_nt: TGTGCCAGCTCACCACTTCAGGGGGAGAACACTGAAGCTTTCTTT
d_call: TRBD2; v_call: TRBV5-1; j_call: TRBJ2-7; clone_size: NA; cdr3_aa: CASSPITSGGHEQYF; cdr3_nt: TGCGCCAGCAGCCCGATTACTAGCGGGGGTCACGAGCAGTACTTC
d_call: NA; v_call: TRBV7-8; j_call: TRBJ2-7; clone_size: once; cdr3_aa: CASSSRGEQYF; cdr3_nt: TGTGCCAGCAGCTCCCGGGGCGAGCAGTACTTC
d_call: NA; v_call: TRBV30; j_call: TRBJ2-7; clone_size: NA; cdr3_aa: CAWKQGSPYEQYF; cdr3_nt: TGTGCCTGGAAACAGGGTTCCCCCTACGAGCAGTACTTC
d_call: NA; v_call: TRBV3-1/TRBV3-2; j_call: TRBJ2-3; clone_size: NA; cdr3_aa: CASSGGLTSTDTQYF; cdr3_nt: TGTGCCAGCAGCGGGGGACTTACTAGCACAGATACGCAGTATTTT
d_call: NA; v_call: TRBV19; j_call: TRBJ1-3; clone_size: NA; cdr3_aa: CASRDWDHSGNTIYF; cdr3_nt: TGTGCCAGTAGGGACTGGGATCACTCTGGAAACACCATATATTTT
d_call: NA; v_call: TRBV19; j_call: TRBJ1-5; clone_size: NA; cdr3_aa: CASRSETGNQPQHF; cdr3_nt: TGTGCCAGTAGAAGCGAAACAGGGAATCAGCCCCAGCATTTT
d_call: TRBD1; v_call: TRBV6-1; j_call: TRBJ1-4; clone_size: NA; cdr3_aa: CASSESQGAGEKLFF; cdr3_nt: TGTGCCAGCAGTGAATCCCAGGGGGCGGGTGAAAAACTGTTTTTT
d_call: TRBD1; v_call: TRBV2; j_call: TRBJ1-1; clone_size: NA; cdr3_aa: CASSEEPGQGVMNTEAFF; cdr3_nt: TGTGCCAGCAGTGAGGAACCGGGACAGGGGGTGATGAACACTGAAGCTTTCTTT
d_call: TRBD2; v_call: TRBV30; j_call: TRBJ2-5; clone_size: NA; cdr3_aa: CAWSVSGGGAFGETQYF; cdr3_nt: TGTGCCTGGAGTGTATCGGGCGGGGGGGCCTTTGGAGAGACCCAGTACTTC
d_call: NA; v_call: TRBV19; j_call: TRBJ2-6; clone_size: NA; cdr3_aa: CASSITRTGANVLTF; cdr3_nt: TGTGCCAGTAGTATCACGAGAACTGGGGCCAACGTCCTGACTTTC
d_call: NA; v_call: TRBV4-2; j_call: TRBJ2-7; clone_size: NA; cdr3_aa: CASSQGGRDKYEQYF; cdr3_nt: TGTGCCAGCAGCCAAGGGGGCCGGGACAAGTACGAGCAGTACTTC
d_call: NA; v_call: TRBV1; j_call: TRBJ2-1; clone_size: NA; cdr3_aa: CTSSPSRTRRSYNEQFF; cdr3_nt: TGCACCAGCAGCCCATCAAGGACACGACGCTCCTACAATGAGCAGTTCTTC
d_call: NA; v_call: TRBV18; j_call: TRBJ2-3; clone_size: NA; cdr3_aa: CASSPPPSYTDTQYF; cdr3_nt: TGTGCCAGCTCACCACCTCCTAGTTACACAGATACGCAGTATTTT
d_call: TRBD1; v_call: TRBV10-3; j_call: TRBJ2-1; clone_size: NA; cdr3_aa: CAISEGQEGNEQFF; cdr3_nt: TGTGCCATCAGCGAGGGACAGGAGGGCAATGAGCAGTTCTTC
d_call: NA; v_call: TRBV15; j_call: TRBJ2-2; clone_size: NA; cdr3_aa: CATSRDFSLQGSTGELFF; cdr3_nt: TGTGCCACCAGCAGAGATTTTAGTTTACAGGGTAGTACCGGGGAGCTGTTTTTT
d_call: TRBD1; v_call: TRBV2; j_call: TRBJ1-1; clone_size: NA; cdr3_aa: CASSSTGVGNTEAFF; cdr3_nt: TGTGCCAGCAGCAGTACAGGGGTGGGGAACACTGAAGCTTTCTTT
d_call: NA; v_call: TRBV14; j_call: TRBJ1-1; clone_size: NA; cdr3_aa: CASSQDRGIVNTEAFF; cdr3_nt: TGTGCCAGCAGCCAAGATAGGGGCATTGTGAACACTGAAGCTTTCTTT
d_call: NA; v_call: TRBV18; j_call: TRBJ1-1; clone_size: NA; cdr3_aa: CASSPLGQKNTEAFF; cdr3_nt: TGTGCCAGCTCACCGCTAGGACAGAAAAACACTGAAGCTTTCTTT
d_call: NA; v_call: TRBV11-3; j_call: TRBJ2-1; clone_size: once; cdr3_aa: CASSLGRQGGYNEQFF; cdr3_nt: TGTGCCAGCAGCTTAGGTCGGCAGGGGGGCTACAATGAGCAGTTCTTC
d_call: NA; v_call: TRBV18; j_call: TRBJ2-7; clone_size: NA; cdr3_aa: CASSQSQGGQSYEQYF; cdr3_nt: TGTGCCAGCTCACAATCGCAGGGGGGCCAATCCTACGAGCAGTACTTC
d_call: NA; v_call: TRBV2; j_call: TRBJ2-2; clone_size: NA; cdr3_aa: CASSGDSFLNTGELFF; cdr3_nt: TGTGCCAGCAGTGGTGACTCGTTCTTGAACACCGGGGAGCTGTTTTTT
d_call: TRBD1; v_call: TRBV18; j_call: TRBJ1-5; clone_size: NA; cdr3_aa: CASSPGTGSNQPQHF; cdr3_nt: TGTGCCAGCTCGCCCGGGACAGGTAGCAATCAGCCCCAGCATTTT
d_call: NA; v_call: TRBV5-6; j_call: TRBJ2-7; clone_size: NA; cdr3_aa: CASSAFWGGHSYEQYF; cdr3_nt: TGTGCCAGCAGCGCCTTCTGGGGGGGGCACTCCTACGAGCAGTACTTC
d_call: TRBD1; v_call: TRBV9; j_call: TRBJ2-1; clone_size: many; cdr3_aa: CASSGSQGGEFF; cdr3_nt: TGTGCCAGCAGCGGCTCACAGGGGGGAGAGTTCTTC
d_call: NA; v_call: TRBV6-6; j_call: TRBJ1-1; clone_size: NA; cdr3_aa: CASSYLALNTEAFF; cdr3_nt: TGTGCCAGCAGTTACTTAGCGCTGAACACTGAAGCTTTCTTT
d_call: TRBD1; v_call: TRBV30; j_call: TRBJ2-3; clone_size: NA; cdr3_aa: CAWSPEDRASTDTQYF; cdr3_nt: TGTGCCTGGAGTCCTGAAGACAGGGCGAGCACAGATACGCAGTATTTT
d_call: NA; v_call: TRBV19; j_call: TRBJ1-1; clone_size: few; cdr3_aa: CASSIDLTGGNTEAFF; cdr3_nt: TGTGCCAGTAGTATAGATCTGACAGGTGGGAACACTGAAGCTTTCTTT
d_call: TRBD2; v_call: TRBV11-3; j_call: TRBJ2-1; clone_size: NA; cdr3_aa: CASSQGSGGNEQFF; cdr3_nt: TGTGCCAGCAGCCAGGGTAGCGGGGGTAATGAGCAGTTCTTC
d_call: TRBD2; v_call: TRBV6-5; j_call: TRBJ2-1; clone_size: NA; cdr3_aa: CASTPAGVHEQFF; cdr3_nt: TGTGCCAGCACTCCAGCGGGGGTCCATGAGCAGTTCTTC
d_call: TRBD2; v_call: TRBV6-6; j_call: TRBJ2-1; clone_size: NA; cdr3_aa: CASSSGTSGHNEQFF; cdr3_nt: TGTGCCAGCAGTTCCGGGACTAGCGGACACAATGAGCAGTTCTTC
d_call: TRBD2; v_call: TRBV19; j_call: TRBJ2-1; clone_size: NA; cdr3_aa: CASSPTSGYNEQFF; cdr3_nt: TGTGCCAGTAGCCCGACTAGCGGCTACAATGAGCAGTTCTTC
d_call: TRBD1; v_call: TRBV4-3; j_call: TRBJ1-2; clone_size: NA; cdr3_aa: CASSQGTGTGGGGYGYTF; cdr3_nt: TGCGCCAGCAGCCAAGGGACCGGGACAGGGGGTGGTGGCTATGGCTACACCTTC